This TCR beta chain was sequenced for a study of T cell repertoires in cytomegalovirus infection. One entry per CDR3 protein, called by TCRdb with MiXCR from the reads. The sample records 150,000 to 200,000 distinct CDR3 sequences, approximately 30% being singletons. Sequenced: PBMCs. The clonotype originates from a human donor in good health (CMV status not recorded). Some clones in this sample may be carry-over from other donors' samples.

CDR3 sequence (DNA): TGCAGCGTTGGCCGTGCAACTAATGAAAAACTGTTTTTT. Its translation is CSVGRATNEKLFF. This chain joins TRBV29-1 and TRBJ1-4; D remains unclear. The CDR3 covers 13 residues. CDR1 SQVTM and CDR2 ANQGSEA come from the germline V gene. Trimming left V 4 bases short and J 0 bases short, with 6 bases between.